This is a list of T cell receptor beta chains from one sample in a study of blood T cell repertoires in COVID-19. Produced via immunoSEQ multiplex PCR; TCRdb's table is partial and in-frame only. The sample holds about 220,000 clones, 88% seen once. Source material: PBMCs or T cells enriched from blood (not recorded which). The receptors come from a woman aged 25 to 39 who had recovered from COVID-19. The CDR3 runs from the conserved cysteine through the conserved F or W. D genes are given only for firm matches. For some rows the clone size is stated as once, few or many, or as a class when expanded; others skip it.

d_call | j_call | clone_size | v_call | cdr3_nt | cdr3_aa
TRBD2 | TRBJ2-7 | - | TRBV6-1 | TGTGCCAGCAGTGAGGCGCTAGCGGGGGCCCTAGGTGGGTACGAGCAGTACTTC | CASSEALAGALGGYEQYF
TRBD2 | TRBJ2-2 | - | TRBV9 | TGTGCCAGCAGCGTAGCCCCGGGGGGCACCGGGGAGCTGTTTTTT | CASSVAPGGTGELFF
TRBD2 | TRBJ2-1 | - | TRBV4-3 | TGCGCCAGCAGAAACGGACTAGCGGGACGTGAGCAGTTCTTC | CASRNGLAGREQFF
- | TRBJ2-1 | - | TRBV19 | TGTGCCAGTAGTATATTAGAGGGCTCCTACAATGAGCAGTTCTTC | CASSILEGSYNEQFF
- | TRBJ2-7 | - | TRBV4-3 | TGCGCCAGCAGCCGACAGCTCCACTACGAGCAGTACTTC | CASSRQLHYEQYF
- | TRBJ2-7 | - | TRBV6-5 | TGTGCCAGCAGGCAGGGGACCGAGCAGTACTTC | CASRQGTEQYF
TRBD1 | TRBJ1-2 | - | TRBV4-3 | TGCGCCAGCAGCCCATCAGGGGGAATCTATGGCTACACCTTC | CASSPSGGIYGYTF
- | TRBJ2-3 | - | TRBV5-1 | TGCGCCAGCAGCTTGTGGGGGCCCCTCACAGATACGCAGTATTTT | CASSLWGPLTDTQYF
TRBD1 | TRBJ2-1 | - | TRBV20-1 | TGCAGTGCTAGTAACAGGGGTAACTACAATGAGCAGTTCTTC | CSASNRGNYNEQFF
TRBD1 | TRBJ1-1 | - | TRBV5-1 | TGCGCCAGCAGCGCCGGGGGACAGGGACACACTAAAGCTTTCTTT | CASSAGGQGHTKAFF
- | TRBJ1-1 | few | TRBV7-9 | TGTGCCAGCAGCTACAGGTCGAACACTGAAGCTTTCTTT | CASSYRSNTEAFF
- | TRBJ1-2 | - | TRBV9 | TGTGCCAGCAGCGTCTCCCCGGTTAACTATGGCTACACCTTC | CASSVSPVNYGYTF
- | TRBJ1-4 | once | TRBV7-9 | TGTGCCAGCAGCTTAAACGTTGAGGGTGAAAAACTGTTTTTT | CASSLNVEGEKLFF
- | TRBJ1-2 | - | TRBV4-2 | TGTGCCAGCAGCCAAACCGAAGACAGGACACCTCTCGGCTATGGCTACACCTTC | CASSQTEDRTPLGYGYTF
- | TRBJ1-1 | - | TRBV7-3 | TGTGCCAGCAGCTTTCAGGGGTTCTCTGAAGCTTTCTTT | CASSFQGFSEAFF
- | TRBJ2-2 | - | TRBV27 | TGTGCCAGCAGTTTGCTGGGGCGACCGAACACCGGGGAGCTGTTTTTT | CASSLLGRPNTGELFF
TRBD2 | TRBJ2-2 | - | TRBV7-9 | TGTGCCAGCAGCTTGGGCCCGACTAGCGTGTCGAACACCGGGGAGCTGTTTTTT | CASSLGPTSVSNTGELFF